The 14 T cell receptor beta chains reported below all come from one sample, sequenced in a study of blood T cell repertoires in COVID-19. Profiled with immunoSEQ multiplex PCR; TCRdb holds only in-frame clones, not every one. The sample consists of around 40,000 clones, around 89% of them appearing once. Sample: peripheral blood. The receptors shown here come from a man in his thirties or forties with active or convalescent COVID-19.

The chain recombines TRBV19 with TRBJ2-1; TRBD2 is a possible D gene (5 bases). The CDR3 loop spans 18 amino acids. V lost 1 base to trimming and J lost 1 base, with 17 bases between them. Looked up from germline, CDR1 is LNHDA and CDR2 is SQIVND (reference sequence). The CDR3 region has the DNA TGTGCCAGTAGTATAGGGGGAAGCGGTAGCCTTTCCTACAATGAGCAGTTCTTC. Translation: CASSIGGSGSLSYNEQFF.

The chain recombines TRBV15 with TRBJ1-3; D gene unclear. From germline, CDR1 is LNHNV and CDR2 YYDKDF (reference sequence). The CDR3 sequence is 15 residues long. V lost 0 bases, J lost 4 bases, and 10 bases lay in between. The CDR3 region is CATSRDFSAGNTIYF. DNA for the CDR3: TGTGCCACCAGCAGAGATTTTAGTGCCGGAAACACCATATATTTT.

This clone was counted a single time. This rearrangement joins TRBV14 to TRBJ1-2, with TRBD1 identical over 8 bases. CDR1 SGHDN and CDR2 FVKESK come from the germline V gene. CDR3 length: 14 residues. The V segment lost 6 bases and the J segment 6 bases; nucleotides outside the gene matches: 9. CDR3 sequence: CASRSKLQGDGYTF. The CDR3 nucleotides are TGTGCCAGCAGGTCGAAATTACAGGGGGATGGCTACACCTTC.

The chain carries TRBV7-9 and TRBJ2-1, with TRBD1 identical over 8 bases. Germline V gene lookup returns CDR1 SEHNR and CDR2 FQNEAQ (reference sequence). After removal of 4 bases from V and 4 bases from J, the junction contained 3 bases not matched to a gene. The CDR3 contains 14 residues. The CDR3 DNA sequence: TGTGCCAGCAGCTGGACAGGGACTTACAATGAGCAGTTCTTC. This translates into CASSWTGTYNEQFF.

The chain carries TRBV18 and TRBJ2-5, with 10 bases identical to TRBD2. V gave up 0 bases and J gave up 3 bases; unmatched junction bases: 1. The CDR3 extends over 15 amino acids. Germline CDR1 KGHSH, CDR2 LQKENI. In DNA form, the CDR3 reads TGTGCCAGCTCACCACCCGGACTAGCGGAAGAGACCCAGTACTTC. Translating gives CASSPPGLAEETQYF.

This chain uses TRBV6-5 with TRBJ2-1; a possible D gene is TRBD2 (5 bases). Deletions cut 6 bases from V and 6 bases from J, with 12 bases between. The CDR3 is 13 amino acids. Germline V gene data show CDR1 as MNHEY and CDR2 as SVGAGI. CDR3 coding DNA: TGTGCCAGCAGGAGGAGTGGGAGCAATGAGCAGTTCTTC. This codes for CASRRSGSNEQFF.

The rearrangement links TRBV6-5 to TRBJ1-2; 9 bases map to TRBD1. The CDR3 loop spans 15 amino acids. V lost 5 bases to trimming and J lost 7 bases; unmatched junction nucleotides: 11. Germline values: CDR1 MNHEY, CDR2 SVGAGI. The CDR3 DNA reads TGTGCCAGCAGTCCCCGACAGGGGGTCTTGTCTGGCTACACCTTC. Translating gives CASSPRQGVLSGYTF.

V usage is TRBV5-6 and J usage is TRBJ1-3; D remains unclear. Looked up from germline, CDR1 is SGHDT and CDR2 is YYEEEE. The CDR3 is made up of 17 amino acids. Trimming pared 4 bases from V and 0 bases from J, leaving 17 bases between. CDR3 sequence reads: CASSPSPQALSGNTIYF. CDR3 DNA: TGTGCCAGCAGCCCCAGTCCGCAGGCCCTCTCTGGAAACACCATATATTTT.

This clone was counted a few times. The chain carries TRBV18 and TRBJ2-7, with D tentatively TRBD2 (6 bases). V shed 5 bases and J shed 1 base, with 12 bases lying between them. CDR3 size: 14 residues. Per germline, CDR1 KGHSH and CDR2 LQKENI. The CDR3 nucleotides are TGTGCCAGCTCATTGCTAGCGTCTTCCTACGAGCAGTACGTC. This sequence encodes CASSLLASSYEQYV.

This clone was detected only once. The chain recombines TRBV6-5 with TRBJ1-1; D possibly corresponds to TRBD1 (6 bases). Trimming removed 0 bases at V and 6 bases at J, with 14 bases between. The CDR3 runs 15 residues. CDR1 and CDR2 (germline): MNHEY, SVGAGI. The CDR3 nucleotides are TGTGCCAGCAGTTACTCGGGCTTACAGGGTTCTGAAGCTTTCTTT. It encodes CASSYSGLQGSEAFF.

V usage is TRBV10-1 and J usage is TRBJ1-1; possible D gene TRBD1, 6 bases. Germline CDR1 and CDR2: WNHNN and SYGVQD (reference sequence). Trimming removed 2 bases from V and 1 base from J, with 11 bases in between. The CDR3 is made up of 15 amino acids. The CDR3 DNA is TGCGCCAGCAGTGAGAATTCGGGACAGAACACTGAAGCTTTCTTT. It is translated as CASSENSGQNTEAFF.

This sequence joins TRBV6-5 and TRBJ1-1, with a possible D match to TRBD1 (6 bases). V was pared by 2 bases and J by 5 bases, with 15 bases between. The germline V gene has CDR1 MNHEY and CDR2 SVGAGI. The CDR3 consists of 15 residues. CDR3 coding DNA: TGTGCCAGCAGTTACGGCGGAGGGGGAGGGACTGAAGCTTTCTTT. Translation gives CASSYGGGGGTEAFF.

V is TRBV3-1 (or the pseudogene TRBV3-2) and J is TRBJ1-1, with 8 bases that match TRBD1. The germline CDR1 and CDR2 sequences are LGHDT and YNNKEL (reference sequence). This CDR3 has 16 residues. With V trimmed by 4 bases and J by 1 base, 8 bases remained unmatched. The DNA for the CDR3 is TGTGCCAGCAGCCCCCGGGGCGGACAGGGGAACACTGAAGCTTTCTTT. It translates to CASSPRGGQGNTEAFF.

Here the CDR3 DNA reads TGCAGCGTTGGCAGGGGGAAAGGCTACACCTTC. Protein product: CSVGRGKGYTF. The chain is built from TRBV29-1 and TRBJ1-2, with 7 positions matching TRBD1. The CDR3 extends over 11 amino acids. V lost 4 bases and J lost 8; bases outside the gene matches: 4. The germline CDR1 and CDR2 sequences are SQVTM and ANQGSEA.